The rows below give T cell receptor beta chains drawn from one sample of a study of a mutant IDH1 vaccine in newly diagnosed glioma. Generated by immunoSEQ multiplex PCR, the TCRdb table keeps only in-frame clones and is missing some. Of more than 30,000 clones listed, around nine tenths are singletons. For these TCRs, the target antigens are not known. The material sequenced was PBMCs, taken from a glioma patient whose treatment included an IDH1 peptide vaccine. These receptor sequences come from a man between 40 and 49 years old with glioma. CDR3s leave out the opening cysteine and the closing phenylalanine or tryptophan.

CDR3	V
ASSPPISGSYEQY	TRBV18
ASSLGASVT	TRBV28
ASSPAVQNTEAF	TRBV18
ATSPRRTSVQETQY	TRBV15
ASSQYDTGINQPQH	TRBV16
ASSQEGRGGPETQY	TRBV4-2
ASSPDRYFSYEQY	TRBV4-3
ASSRRHQDEQF	TRBV7-2
ATSRGQGNEKLF	TRBV15
ASSLGGRGEQF	TRBV7-6
ASSLSTGASGYT	TRBV28
ASSSGPFSEAF	TRBV13
ASSQSPGSSSGNTIY	TRBV23-1
ASSPMGGNTEAF	TRBV6-4
ASSTQTGFTGELF	TRBV5-1
ASSLAGQGSEQY	TRBV7-9
ATRRAAGPGELF	TRBV11-2
ASNRVDADTQY	TRBV6-5
ASSLWGQGVGSGYT	TRBV27
ASSPPASGTSYEQY	TRBV7-2
ASSLRGTGTGELF	TRBV11-3
ASSLGQGAGEKLF	TRBV5-8
ASPGGVGTGELF	TRBV2
ASSPAGGRGETQY	TRBV5-1
AIRGPGLDTQY	TRBV10-3
ASSPDRASKNIQY	TRBV2
ASTIQGGGRNEQF	TRBV19
ASAIPAEAF	TRBV28
SVEDPGHHQETQY	TRBV29-1
ASSSGQGRDTQY	TRBV5-5
ASSDAGTGNTEAF	TRBV10-1
ASSRPGAGVISNQPQH	TRBV28
SVESAGLGQY	TRBV29-1
ASSSKGLAAQETQY	TRBV7-9
ASTRGGSNQPQH	TRBV19
ASSFDRDQTTNEKLF	TRBV5-1